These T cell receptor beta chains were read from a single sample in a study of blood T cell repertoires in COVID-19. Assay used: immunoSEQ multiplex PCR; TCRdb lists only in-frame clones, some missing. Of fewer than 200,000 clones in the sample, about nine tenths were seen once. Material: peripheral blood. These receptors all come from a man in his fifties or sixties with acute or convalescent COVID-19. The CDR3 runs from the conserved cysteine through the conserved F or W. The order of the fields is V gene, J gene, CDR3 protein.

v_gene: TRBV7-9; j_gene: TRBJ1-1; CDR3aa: CASSPALRGTTEAFF
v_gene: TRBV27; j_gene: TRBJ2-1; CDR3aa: CASTNSGQGFNEQFF
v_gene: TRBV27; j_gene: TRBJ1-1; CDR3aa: CASRLSRGLVTEAFF
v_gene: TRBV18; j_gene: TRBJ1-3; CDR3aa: CASSPPTAGSGNTIYF
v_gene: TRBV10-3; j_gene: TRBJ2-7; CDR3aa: CAISKKGLAGGRNSEQYF
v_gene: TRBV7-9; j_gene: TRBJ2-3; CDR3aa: CASSALAGGRPDTQYF
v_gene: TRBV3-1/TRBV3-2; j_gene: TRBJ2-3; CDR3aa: CASSQDSNERVRTDTQYF
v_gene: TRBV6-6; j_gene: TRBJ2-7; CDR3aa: CASRQGTEDEQYF
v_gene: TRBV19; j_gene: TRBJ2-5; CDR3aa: CASSVTSGYSQETQYF
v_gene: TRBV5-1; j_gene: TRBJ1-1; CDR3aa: CASSPQGYGAFF
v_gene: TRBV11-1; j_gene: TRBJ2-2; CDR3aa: CASSLARTGVTGELFF
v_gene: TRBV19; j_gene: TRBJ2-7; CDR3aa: CASTPPGAGNEQYF
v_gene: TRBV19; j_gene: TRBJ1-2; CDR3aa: CASSIEAAGLYGYTF
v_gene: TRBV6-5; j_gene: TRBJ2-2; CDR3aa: CASSYFAADTGELFF
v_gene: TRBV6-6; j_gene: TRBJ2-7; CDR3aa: CASSTSDSMVQYF
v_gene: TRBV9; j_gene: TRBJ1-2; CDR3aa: CASNDRGYGYTF
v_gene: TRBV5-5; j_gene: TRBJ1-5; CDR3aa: CASSLSGGRSQPQHF
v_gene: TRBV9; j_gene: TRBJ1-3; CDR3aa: CASSVGDSLSGNTIYF
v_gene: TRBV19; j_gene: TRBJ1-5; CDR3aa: CASSLYRGGTGPNQPQHF
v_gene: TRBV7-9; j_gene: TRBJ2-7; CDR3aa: CASSSGTPYEQYF
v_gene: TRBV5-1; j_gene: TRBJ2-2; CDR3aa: CASSLQGGTGELFF
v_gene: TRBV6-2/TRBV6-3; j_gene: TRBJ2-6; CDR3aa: CASSYLEFFEGANVLTF
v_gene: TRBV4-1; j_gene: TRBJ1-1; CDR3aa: CASSQDRLGGNTEAFF
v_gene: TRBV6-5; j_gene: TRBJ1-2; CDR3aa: CASVSNYGYTF